This passage covers 32 T cell receptor beta chains from one sample sequenced in a study of human T cells and chemical hapten exposure. TCRdb reanalysed the RACE reads using MiXCR and keeps one entry per CDR3 protein. Here the sample spans 380,000 or so distinct CDR3 sequences, roughly 4.8% being singletons. Indicated time point: patch test 1, 2 weeks after DPC sensitization. Treatment meaning: therapeutic diphenylcyclopropenone sensitization with weekly scalp DPC. Sequencing used whole blood, obtained in connection with sensitization to the hapten diphenylcyclopropenone (DPC). These receptors were collected from a woman between 50 and 59 years old with alopecia areata. Some clones in this sample may be carry-over from other donors' samples.

The chain uses TRBV15 and TRBJ1-5; D remains unclear. Trimming shortened V by 0 bases and J by 4 bases, and 10 bases separated the two germline ends. The germline CDR1 and CDR2 sequences are LNHNV and YYDKDF (reference sequence). The CDR3 is made up of 15 amino acids. The CDR3, as DNA: TGTGCCACCAGCAGAGACCCTCAGCCGAATCAGCCCCAGCATTTT. Translated: CATSRDPQPNQPQHF.

This clonotype was counted ten times or more. V gene TRBV29-1 combines with J gene TRBJ2-3; TRBD2 matches 7 bases. In germline, CDR1 is SQVTM, CDR2 ANQGSEA. This CDR3 has 16 amino acids. J lost 0 bases, V lost 1 base, and 7 bases had no gene match. CDR3 DNA: TGCAGCGTTGAAGGTCCAAGCGGGGCTAGCACAGATACGCAGTATTTT. Protein product: CSVEGPSGASTDTQYF.

This clonotype was detected only a few times. J is TRBJ2-1 and V is TRBV11-2; 8 bases are a match to TRBD2. Germline-derived CDR1 and CDR2 are SGHAT and FQNNGV. The CDR3 is made up of 16 amino acids. Germline trimming cut 0 bases from V and 7 bases from J; bases unmatched to any gene: 8. The CDR3 coding sequence is TGTGCCAGCAGCTTAGAGGGCGGGAGGACCGCAAATGAGCAGTTCTTC. Its protein product is CASSLEGGRTANEQFF.

This clonotype was observed at least ten times. This chain uses TRBV11-2 with TRBJ2-3; no clear D. This CDR3 comprises 14 residues. V was shortened by 2 bases and J by 0 bases, with 6 bases between the two germline ends. Germline V gene lookup returns CDR1 SGHAT and CDR2 FQNNGV. The CDR3 reads CASSLITSTDTQYF. The CDR3 nucleotides are TGTGCCAGCAGCTTAATTACTAGCACAGATACGCAGTATTTT. The full variable domain, with the rest looked up from reference TRBV11-2 and TRBJ2-3, is EAGVAQSPRYKIIEKRQSVAFWCNPISGHATLYWYQQILGQGPKLLIQFQNNGVVDDSQLPKDRFSAERLKGVDSTLKIQPAKLEDSAVYLCASSLITSTDTQYFGPGTRLTVL.

This clonotype was recorded a few times. The chain is built from TRBV7-9 and TRBJ2-3, with D perhaps matching TRBD2 (6 bases). Germline loops: CDR1 SEHNR, CDR2 FQNEAQ (reference sequence). The CDR3 has 16 residues. The V end lost 2 bases, the J end lost 5 bases, and 17 bases lay between the germline ends. CDR3 amino acids: CASSLKRAVKRDTQYF. Here the CDR3 DNA reads TGTGCCAGCAGCTTAAAGCGGGCGGTAAAAAGAGATACGCAGTATTTT.

The sample holds many counts of this clonotype. The V and J genes are TRBV29-1 and TRBJ1-5; D is possibly TRBD1 (6 bases). The CDR3 consists of 14 residues. V dropped 4 bases and J dropped 7 bases, with 17 bases sitting between them. The germline CDR1 and CDR2 sequences are SQVTM and ANQGSEA. The CDR3 loop reads CSVGTAGGGQPQHF. The CDR3 bases are TGCAGCGTTGGGACAGCGGGCGGAGGACAGCCCCAGCATTTT.

In its sample, this clonotype was seen many times. V usage is TRBV4-3 and J usage is TRBJ1-1; 7 nucleotides line up with TRBD1. This CDR3 is built from 16 residues. The germline V gene has CDR1 LGHNA and CDR2 YSLEER. The trim removed 1 base at V and 5 bases at J, leaving 10 bases unmatched. The CDR3 loop reads CASSQGRQGVGTEAFF. CDR3 sequence (DNA): TGCGCCAGCAGCCAAGGGAGGCAGGGGGTAGGGACTGAAGCTTTCTTT.

To note about this clonotype: A clone one base away is much larger, so this may be a read error. The conserved closing phenylalanine or tryptophan is absent in this CDR3, likely reflecting a read error. This rearrangement joins TRBV6-6 to TRBJ2-7; the D gene is possibly TRBD1 (5 bases). The CDR3 has 15 amino acids. Per the germline V gene, CDR1 is MNHNY and CDR2 is SVGAGI (reference sequence). Between the trimmed V and J ends, which lost 0 bases and 2 bases, there was a span of 11 bases. The CDR3 coding sequence is TGTGCCAGCAGTTACTCGCCGACAGCTACCTACGAGCAGTACTCC. This encodes CASSYSPTATYEQYS.

This clonotype appeared many times. This rearrangement joins TRBV7-2 to TRBJ2-3, with 10 bases matching TRBD1. Germline lookup yields CDR1 SGHTA and CDR2 FQGNSA. V lost 3 bases, J lost 4 bases, and 4 bases stayed unmatched. The CDR3 sequence is 15 residues long. The CDR3 DNA reads TGTGCCAGCAGCTTTAGGACAGGGGGAGCAGATACGCAGTATTTT. Its protein is CASSFRTGGADTQYF.

This clonotype turned up a few times. This rearrangement joins TRBV24-1 to TRBJ2-2; 7 bases match TRBD1. V trimming: 2 bases; J trimming: 4 bases; junction bases outside the gene matches: 12. The CDR3 is made up of 18 amino acids. CDR1 and CDR2 (germline): KGHDR, SFDVKD. The CDR3 reads CATSDSTQITGATGELFF. In nucleotides, the CDR3 is TGTGCCACCAGTGATTCAACCCAGATCACAGGGGCCACCGGGGAGCTGTTTTTT.

This clonotype appeared a few times. DNA of the CDR3: TGCGCCAGCAGGGAGGCGTTTGGGGGCACCACAGATACGCAGTATTTT. Translation: CASREAFGGTTDTQYF. This chain joins TRBV4-1 and TRBJ2-3, with a tentative D call TRBD1 (6 bases). CDR1 is MGHRA and CDR2 is YSYEKL in the germline V gene. Between the trimmed V and J ends, which lost 6 bases and 2 bases, there was a span of 18 bases. This CDR3 comprises 16 residues.

This clonotype has only a few counts. The chain combines TRBV6-1 with TRBJ1-4; no firm D call. Germline V gene sequence: CDR1 MNHNS, CDR2 SASEGT. With 0 bases removed from V and 3 bases from J, the gap between germline ends came to 11 bases. This CDR3 is 16 amino acids long. CDR3: CASSEAPPAANEKLFF. The CDR3 DNA reads TGTGCCAGCAGTGAAGCGCCCCCGGCAGCTAATGAAAAACTGTTTTTT.

As regards this clonotype: The junction departs from the called germline gene at one end, perhaps through a read error. The genes are TRBV18 and TRBJ1-4, with 9 bases aligning to TRBD1. CDR1 KGHSH and CDR2 LQKENI come from the germline V gene. The CDR3 is made up of 14 amino acids. CDR3 residues: CASSRTGGQEKLYF. The CDR3 DNA is TGTGCCAGCTCGCGAACAGGGGGCCAGGAAAAACTGTATTTT.

This clonotype has ten or more counts. The J gene is TRBJ1-2, the V gene TRBV29-1; D unclear. CDR1 SQVTM and CDR2 ANQGSEA come from the germline V gene. The CDR3 contains 13 residues. With 4 bases removed from V and 3 bases from J, the gap between germline ends came to 12 bases. This CDR3 is CSVGAGEYYGYTF. In DNA form, the CDR3 reads TGCAGCGTTGGCGCTGGGGAATACTATGGCTACACCTTC.

Ten or more counts support this clonotype. The V and J genes are TRBV18 and TRBJ1-2; TRBD1 is a possible D gene (6 bases). Germline V lookup: CDR1 KGHSH, CDR2 LQKENI. V lost 3 bases, J lost 6 bases, and 11 bases lay in between. There are 13 residues in the CDR3. The DNA for the CDR3 is TGTGCCAGCTCACCCAAGGGGGAGGATGGCTACACCTTC. Its translation is CASSPKGEDGYTF. The whole variable domain, filled in from reference TRBV18 and TRBJ1-2, reads NAGVMQNPRHLVRRRGQEARLRCSPMKGHSHVYWYRQLPEEGLKFMVYLQKENIIDESGMPKERFSAEFPKEGPSILRIQQVVRGDSAAYFCASSPKGEDGYTFGSGTRLTVV.

This clonotype was observed at least ten times. The V and J genes are TRBV6-2 or TRBV6-3 and TRBJ2-1, with 9 bases lining up with TRBD2. The germline CDR1 and CDR2 sequences are MNHEY and SVGEGT. J gave up 10 bases and V 3 bases, and 13 bases lay outside the gene matches. CDR3 size: 16 residues. Here the CDR3 DNA reads TGTGCCAGCAGTTATAACCCACTAGCGGGCCTTCGGGAGCAGTTCTTC. Protein sequence: CASSYNPLAGLREQFF.

In its sample, this clonotype was seen a few times. The gene calls are TRBV18 and TRBJ1-1, with D maybe TRBD1 (6 bases). The CDR3 is made up of 17 amino acids. V was pared by 1 base and J by 1 base, with 16 bases between. Germline lookup yields CDR1 KGHSH and CDR2 LQKENI. CDR3 coding DNA: TGTGCCAGCTCACCACGGGGGCGGGTTGTTTCGAACACTGAAGCTTTCTTT. It is translated as CASSPRGRVVSNTEAFF.

The sample holds many counts of this clonotype. The chain has TRBV7-8 and TRBJ2-5, with 9 bases fitting TRBD2. This CDR3 region has 17 residues. Germline-derived CDR1 and CDR2 are SGHVS and FQNEAQ. The V segment lost 1 base and the J segment 5 bases; nucleotides outside the gene matches: 11. In DNA, the CDR3 is TGTGCCAGCAGCTTAGTTATGTCAAGCGGGGGGAGGGAGACCCAGTACTTC. Translation gives CASSLVMSSGGRETQYF. The full variable domain, rest sourced from reference TRBV7-8 and TRBJ2-5, is GAGVSQSPRYKVAKRGQDVALRCDPISGHVSLFWYQQALGQGPEFLTYFQNEAQLDKSGLPSDRFFAERPEGSVSTLKIQRTQQEDSAVYLCASSLVMSSGGRETQYFGPGTRLLVL.

This clonotype was seen ten or more times. The chain links TRBV7-9 to TRBJ1-3; TRBD1 agrees at 8 bases. The V segment lost 5 bases and the J segment 3 bases; nucleotides outside the gene matches: 6. Germline V gene lookup returns CDR1 SEHNR and CDR2 FQNEAQ (reference sequence). This CDR3 contains 15 residues. The CDR3 spells CASSPQGAGGNTIYF. CDR3 nucleotide sequence: TGTGCCAGCAGCCCGCAGGGGGCTGGTGGAAACACCATATATTTT.

This clonotype was counted many times. The gene calls are TRBV5-1 and TRBJ1-1; the D gene is possibly TRBD1 (6 bases). CDR1 and CDR2 (germline): SGHRS, YFSETQ. This CDR3 has 16 amino acids. The V end was cut by 7 bases, the J end by 0 bases, with 19 bases between. The CDR3 protein is CASSGAGAGLNTEAFF. The CDR3 DNA sequence: TGCGCCAGCTCAGGGGCAGGGGCGGGCCTGAACACTGAAGCTTTCTTT.

This clonotype has just a few counts. This chain uses TRBV13 with TRBJ2-3, with TRBD2 identical over 13 bases. The J segment lost 2 bases and the V segment lost 5 bases, leaving 7 bases of the junction unmatched. In germline, CDR1 is PRHDT, CDR2 FYEKMQ (reference sequence). CDR3 length equals 17 residues. For the CDR3, the DNA is TGTGCCAGCAGCCGAGGACTAGCGGGGGACCCCACAGATACGCAGTATTTT. Its translation is CASSRGLAGDPTDTQYF.

This clonotype has more than one count but fewer than ten. The chain couples TRBV9 to TRBJ2-7; 9 bases map to TRBD1. CDR1 is SGDLS, CDR2 YYNGEE, per germline. J was trimmed by 2 bases and V by 2 bases; bases with no gene match: 5. The CDR3 contains 15 residues. CDR3 region: CASSVGQGIAYEQYF. CDR3 bases: TGTGCCAGCAGCGTCGGACAGGGGATTGCCTACGAGCAGTACTTC.

Only a few counts were recorded for this clonotype. The rearrangement joins TRBV3-1 to TRBJ1-4; D not certain. The germline V gene encodes CDR1 LGHDT and CDR2 YNNKEL (reference sequence). Between the trimmed V and J ends, which lost 1 base and 5 bases, there was a span of 8 bases. The CDR3 has 14 amino acids. CDR3 sequence: CASSQGGSNEKLFF. The CDR3 nucleotides read TGTGCCAGCAGCCAAGGCGGTTCCAATGAAAAACTGTTTTTT.

This clonotype was seen many times. This chain uses TRBV10-3 with TRBJ2-6; possibly TRBD1 for D (5 bases). The CDR3 spans 15 residues. Trimming cost V 7 bases and J 2 bases, with 12 bases left between them. Germline V gene sequence: CDR1 ENHRY, CDR2 SYGVKD. The chain's CDR3 is CAIKLDTTGANVLTF. Written as DNA, the CDR3 is TGTGCCATCAAACTGGACACAACTGGGGCCAACGTCCTGACTTTC.

In its sample, this clonotype was seen a few times. The chain is built from TRBV6-2 or TRBV6-3 and TRBJ2-3, with 10 nucleotides matching TRBD2. Germline V lookup: CDR1 MNHEY, CDR2 SVGEGT. This CDR3 spans 17 amino acids. The trim removed 2 bases at V and 0 bases at J, leaving 5 bases unmatched. CDR3 nucleotide sequence: TGTGCCAGCAGTTACGTTACTAGCGGGACTAGCACAGATACGCAGTATTTT. The encoded protein is CASSYVTSGTSTDTQYF.

This clonotype was seen only a few times. This chain links TRBV20-1 with TRBJ2-1, with D unresolved. Germline CDR1 DFQATT, CDR2 SNEGSKA (reference sequence). The CDR3 is 14 amino acids. Trimming removed 4 bases from V and 1 base from J, with 11 bases in between. The CDR3 region is CSAKADPSYNEQFF. The CDR3 bases are TGCAGTGCTAAGGCGGACCCATCCTACAATGAGCAGTTCTTC.

This clonotype has ten or more counts. The gene calls are TRBV7-3 and TRBJ2-2; D might be TRBD2 (5 bases). Trimming removed 5 bases from V and 5 bases from J, with 9 bases in between. Germline V gene data show CDR1 as SGHTA and CDR2 as FQGTGA. The CDR3 runs 13 residues. CDR3 nucleotide sequence: TGTGCCAGCAGCCACACGGGGACCGGGGAGCTGTTTTTT. As protein: CASSHTGTGELFF.

CDR3 amino acids: CSALLAGGGEQYF. The CDR3 DNA reads as TGCAGCGCTCTACTAGCGGGAGGCGGCGAGCAGTACTTC. The chain carries TRBV29-1 and TRBJ2-7; TRBD2 matches 12 bases. The germline CDR1 and CDR2 sequences are SQVTM and ANQGSEA. Unmatched junction bases numbered 7, after V lost 7 bases and J lost 6 bases. The CDR3 has 13 residues.

This clonotype was seen at least ten times. The V gene is TRBV7-2, the J gene TRBJ1-1, with D tentatively TRBD1 (5 bases). The CDR3 contains 13 residues. Looked up from germline, CDR1 is SGHTA and CDR2 is FQGNSA. Trimming cost V 1 base and J 5 bases, with 8 bases left between them. CDR3 sequence (DNA): TGTGCCAGCAGCTTAGACACAGGTACTGAAGCTTTCTTT. Its translation is CASSLDTGTEAFF.

This clonotype showed up many times. The chain combines TRBV19 with TRBJ2-7; perhaps TRBD1 as D (5 bases). CDR1 and CDR2 (germline): LNHDA, SQIVND (reference sequence). CDR3 length: 14 residues. The V and J ends lost 3 bases and 1 base respectively, with 10 bases between them. CDR3 nucleotide sequence: TGTGCCAGTAGTATGGTGGGGCGGTCCTACGAGCAGTACTTC. It yields the protein CASSMVGRSYEQYF.

The chain combines TRBV5-1 with TRBJ1-1, with D tentatively TRBD1 (6 bases). The V and J ends lost 4 bases and 3 bases respectively, with 13 bases between them. Germline-derived CDR1 and CDR2 are SGHRS and YFSETQ. The CDR3 spans 14 residues. The CDR3 nucleotides are TGCGCCAGCAGCCCTAATGGACAGCACACTGAAGCTTTCTTT. Translating it yields CASSPNGQHTEAFF. The variable domain in full, with the rest retrieved from reference TRBV5-1 and TRBJ1-1, is KAGVTQTPRYLIKTRGQQVTLSCSPISGHRSVSWYQQTPGQGLQFLFEYFSETQRNKGNFPGRFSGRQFSNSRSEMNVSTLELGDSALYLCASSPNGQHTEAFFGQGTRLTVV.

In this sample, this clonotype turned up many times. The chain couples TRBV7-2 to TRBJ1-1, with D unclear. Germline loops: CDR1 SGHTA, CDR2 FQGNSA. Trimming took 1 base from V and 1 from J, leaving 10 bases between them. CDR3 length: 15 amino acids. The CDR3 is CASSLDGGRNTEAFF. In nucleotides, the CDR3 is TGTGCCAGCAGCTTAGACGGCGGGCGGAACACTGAAGCTTTCTTT.